This TCR beta chain was sequenced for a study of blood T cell repertoires in COVID-19. Background on the study: The United States, Italy and Spain supplied acute and convalescent COVID-19 samples.

Those enrolled in Seattle joined during active infection and were followed longitudinally afterward. CDR3 size: 17 residues. V trimming: 3 bases; J trimming: 2 bases; junction bases outside the gene matches: 10. Germline CDR1 and CDR2: SGHDN and FVKESK. Some clones are missing from TCRdb's copy, which holds only in-frame ones; the method was immunoSEQ multiplex PCR. The data show approximately 200,000 clones, with roughly three quarters seen just once and 10% to 15% held by the top ten. The sequenced sample consisted of peripheral blood. This sequence joins TRBV14 and TRBJ2-5, with 9 bases fitting TRBD2. The origin of this receptor is a woman of 80 years or more with COVID-19, enrolled during active disease. Here the CDR3 DNA reads TGTGCCAGCAGCCAGTTTTTCCCTAGCGGGGAGCAAGAGACCCAGTACTTC. Translating gives CASSQFFPSGEQETQYF.